Shown below are 2 T cell receptor beta chains from a single sample sequenced in a study of cytomegalovirus exposure and HLA in healthy donors. PCR amplification relied on 60 Vbeta primers (plus 13 Jbeta primers). Assay: immunoSEQ multiplex PCR; the TCRdb copy retains only in-frame clones and omits some. The sample yields roughly 33,000 clones, roughly 80% seen once. The sample taken for sequencing was PBMCs. The receptors come from a male donor in good health and CMV-seronegative.

CDR3 DNA: TGTGCCAGCAGAAGCGGGACCCAAGAGACCCAGTACTTC. Translated, it gives CASRSGTQETQYF. The chain joins TRBV6-5 to TRBJ2-5; 7 bases match TRBD2. The CDR3 has 13 residues. The germline gives CDR1 MNHEY, CDR2 SVGAGI. J gave up 1 base and V 6 bases, and 2 bases lay outside the gene matches.

This clone was counted only a few times. Compared with germline, one end of the junction differs, possibly owing to a read error. Here the CDR3 DNA reads TGTGCCAGCCGGTTGGGAGCTAACTATGGCTTCACCTTC. Translating it yields CASRLGANYGFTF. This chain uses TRBV2 with TRBJ1-2; D call uncertain. This CDR3 contains 13 residues. Germline V gives CDR1 SNHLY, CDR2 FYNNEI.